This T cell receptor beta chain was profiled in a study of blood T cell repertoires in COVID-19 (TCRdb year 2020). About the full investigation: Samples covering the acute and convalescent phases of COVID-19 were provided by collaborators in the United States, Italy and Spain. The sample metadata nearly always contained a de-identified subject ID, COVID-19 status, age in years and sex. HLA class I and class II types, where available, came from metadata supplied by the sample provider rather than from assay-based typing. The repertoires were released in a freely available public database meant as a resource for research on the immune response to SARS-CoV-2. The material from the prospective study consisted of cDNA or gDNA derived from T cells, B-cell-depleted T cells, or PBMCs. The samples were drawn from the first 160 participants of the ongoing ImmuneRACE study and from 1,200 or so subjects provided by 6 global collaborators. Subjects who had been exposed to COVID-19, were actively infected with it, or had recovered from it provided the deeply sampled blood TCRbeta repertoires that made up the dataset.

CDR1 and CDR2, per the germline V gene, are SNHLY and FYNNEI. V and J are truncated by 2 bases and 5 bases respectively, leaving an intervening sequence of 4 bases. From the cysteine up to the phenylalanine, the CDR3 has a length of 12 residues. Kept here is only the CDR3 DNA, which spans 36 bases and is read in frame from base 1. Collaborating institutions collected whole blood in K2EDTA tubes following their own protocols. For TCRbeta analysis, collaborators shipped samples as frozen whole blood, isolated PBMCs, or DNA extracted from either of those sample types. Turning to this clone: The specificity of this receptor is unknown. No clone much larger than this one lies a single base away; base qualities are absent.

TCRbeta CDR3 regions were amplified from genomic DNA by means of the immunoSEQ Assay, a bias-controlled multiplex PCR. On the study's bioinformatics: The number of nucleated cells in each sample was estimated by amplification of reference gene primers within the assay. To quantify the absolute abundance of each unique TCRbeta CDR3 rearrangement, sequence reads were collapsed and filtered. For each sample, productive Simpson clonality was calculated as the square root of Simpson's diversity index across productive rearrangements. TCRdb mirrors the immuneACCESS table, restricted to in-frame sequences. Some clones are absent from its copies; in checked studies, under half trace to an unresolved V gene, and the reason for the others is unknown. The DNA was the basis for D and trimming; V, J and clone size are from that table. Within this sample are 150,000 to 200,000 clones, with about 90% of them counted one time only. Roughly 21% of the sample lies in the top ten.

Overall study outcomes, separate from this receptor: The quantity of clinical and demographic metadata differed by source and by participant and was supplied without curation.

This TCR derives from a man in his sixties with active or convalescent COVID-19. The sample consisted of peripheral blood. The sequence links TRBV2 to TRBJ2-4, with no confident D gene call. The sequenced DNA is TGTGCCAGCAGTGAATCAGAAAACATTCAGTACTTC. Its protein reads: CASSESENIQYF.